One T cell receptor beta chain is described in this entry. Its target antigen remains unknown. Base qualities are not recorded, but no much larger clone differs from it by a single base. Peripheral blood CD8+ and CD4+ T cells from healthy donors, Susac syndrome patients and multiple sclerosis patients were profiled using high-throughput TCR beta sequencing. Healthy donors were age- and sex-matched controls. Bulk CD8+ and CD4+ T cells were purified magnetically by negative isolation, whereas CD8+ TEMRA cells were enriched by FACS. Blood was drawn into EDTA tubes, processed within 24 hours, and PBMCs were isolated by density gradient centrifugation. PBMCs destined for TCR sequencing were cryopreserved in liquid nitrogen and later thawed in a 37 °C water bath. Purity of sorted or isolated CD4+, CD8+ and CD8+ TEMRA cells was at least 90%. The CDR1 and CDR2 encoded by the germline V gene (reference sequence) are LNHNV and YYDKDF. V loses 7 bases of germline sequence and J loses 1 base, and the interval between the two ends is 14 bases. The CDR3, from cysteine to phenylalanine, totals 14 residues. The only DNA kept is the CDR3, 42 bases in frame from the first base.

This record comes from a study of CD8 T cells in Susac syndrome (dated by TCRdb to the late 2010s). Describing the broader study: Whether CD8+ T cell activation and differentiation in Susac syndrome was antigen driven was tested using repertoire sequencing. Clonality of the CD8+ T cell repertoire was compared between roughly eleven healthy donors, about 14 Susac syndrome patients and roughly 16 multiple sclerosis patients. Results the study describes overall, beyond this receptor: The number of individuals in the TCR sequencing and HLA analysis was recognized as being relatively small.

RNA was extracted with the RNeasy kit and 0.5 to 1 ug was reverse transcribed using random hexamers. The immunoSEQ multiplex PCR assay, which covers 54 Vbeta and 13 Jbeta segments, was used to amplify TCR beta CDR3 regions. Bias from PCR amplification was corrected by using a synthetic template baseline for primer optimization and for computational correction. In the source study's methods: Reads were annotated to V, D and J genes per IMGT and analyzed with immunoSEQ Analyzer, keeping only productive sequences. Clonality was calculated as one minus the Shannon entropy normalized by log2 of the number of productive unique sequences. For each patient and control, public and private clones were evaluated within the 100 most prevalent clones. A clone was defined as Susac-specific if it was absent from the healthy and MS cohorts, from roughly 1,000 published viral clones and from other ImmuneACCESS disease sequences. The public reads were reanalyzed by TCRdb: fastp trimming at Q25, MiXCR alignment, in-frame beta chains only. Each CDR3 protein appears once, grouped with its most common genes and DNA. V and J calls and clone size were set by TCRdb, not the authors. This sample lists 70,000 to 100,000 distinct CDR3 sequences; just under 95% were detected once. Of the sample, approximately 0.31% falls within the top ten clones.

This TCR derives from a human donor in good health. Sequenced sample: CD8+ T cells from PBMCs. The chain links TRBV15 with TRBJ2-7, and TRBD1 may be the D gene, going by 5 matching bases. CDR3 sequence: CATNPGSSSYEQYF. Here is the DNA: TGTGCCACCAACCCAGGGTCTTCGTCCTACGAGCAGTACTTC.